What follows is one T cell receptor (beta chain) and its context. No antigen is known for it. The CDR3 covers 15 residues. Germline lookup yields CDR1 SGHRS and CDR2 YFSETQ. V was shortened by 4 bases and J by 0 bases, with 12 bases between the two germline ends. The sample originates from a study of OX40 agonist ivuxolimab in advanced cancers. Whole-study context: At 82.7% male, the cohort had a mean age of approximately 60 years, ranging from roughly 20 to 79. Study results and caveats: Still undetermined is the antigen specificity of the expanded peripheral T cells.

Sequencing used immunoSEQ multiplex PCR; TCRdb keeps in-frame clones, though not all of them. This sample has some 42,000 clones, with about 89% found just once. The receptor was isolated from an adult with an advanced solid tumor such as melanoma, head and neck, liver or kidney cancer. V and J are TRBV5-1 and TRBJ2-3; weak D call: TRBD1 (5 bases). The sample was CD4+ or CD8+ T cells sorted from blood, taken in a trial of the OX40 agonist ivuxolimab. This CDR3 is CASSIQGSSTDTQYF. In nucleotides, the CDR3 is TGCGCCAGCAGCATCCAGGGCTCTAGCACAGATACGCAGTATTTT.